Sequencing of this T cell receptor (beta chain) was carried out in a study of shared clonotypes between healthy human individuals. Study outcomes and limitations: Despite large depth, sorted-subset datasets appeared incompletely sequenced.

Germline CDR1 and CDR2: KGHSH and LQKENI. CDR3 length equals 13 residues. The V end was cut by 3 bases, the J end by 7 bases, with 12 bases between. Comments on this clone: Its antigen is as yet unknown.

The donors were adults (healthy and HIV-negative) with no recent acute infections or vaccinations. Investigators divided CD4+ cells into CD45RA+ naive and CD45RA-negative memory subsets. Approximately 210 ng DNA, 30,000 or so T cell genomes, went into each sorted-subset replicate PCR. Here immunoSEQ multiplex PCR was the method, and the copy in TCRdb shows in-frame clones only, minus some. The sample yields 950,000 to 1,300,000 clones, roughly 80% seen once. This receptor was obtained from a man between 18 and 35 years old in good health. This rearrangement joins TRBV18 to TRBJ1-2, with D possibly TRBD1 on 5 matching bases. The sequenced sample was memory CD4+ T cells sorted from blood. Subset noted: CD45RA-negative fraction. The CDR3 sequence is CASSPRDSGGYTF. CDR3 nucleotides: TGTGCCAGCTCACCCCGGGACTCGGGTGGCTACACCTTC.